These 16 T cell receptor beta chains share one sample of origin, sequenced in a study of blood T cells in healthy people across ages. Using a J-beta primer mix together with a sample-barcoded 5' primer, a second PCR was run for about 7 to 12 cycles. TCRdb re-called the 5' RACE reads through MiXCR, storing one row per CDR3 protein. The sample shows about 900,000 distinct CDR3 sequences, around 62% of them seen only once. Material for sequencing was blood. The receptors derive from a man between 25 and 39 years old in good health.

This clonotype was detected only a few times. V usage is TRBV24-1 and J usage is TRBJ2-7; possibly TRBD1 for D (6 bases). The germline V gene encodes CDR1 KGHDR and CDR2 SFDVKD. The CDR3 extends over 13 amino acids. The V and J ends lost 4 bases and 4 bases respectively, with 10 bases between them. CDR3 nucleotide sequence: TGTGCCACCAGTGACCCGGACAGTTACGAGCAGTACTTC. Its protein is CATSDPDSYEQYF.

The chain is built from TRBV9 and TRBJ1-4, with D perhaps matching TRBD1 (6 bases). Germline V gives CDR1 SGDLS, CDR2 YYNGEE. The CDR3 has 18 amino acids. V was pared by 4 bases and J by 7 bases, with 26 bases between. Here the CDR3 reads CASSPNSGAGLLGEKLFF. The CDR3, as DNA: TGTGCCAGCAGCCCGAATTCGGGGGCAGGGTTGCTCGGTGAAAAACTGTTTTTT.

The V call is TRBV5-1, the J call TRBJ1-5; D unclear. This CDR3 region has 15 residues. V was cut by 4 bases and J by 8 bases, with 19 bases left in between. The germline V gene has CDR1 SGHRS and CDR2 YFSETQ. The DNA for the CDR3 is TGCGCCAGCAGCCCCGGACTTTACCCGAGGGAGCCCCAGCATTTT. Encoded protein: CASSPGLYPREPQHF.

The V gene is TRBV20-1, the J gene TRBJ1-6; D might be TRBD1 (6 bases). This CDR3 contains 13 residues. Trimming cost V 6 bases and J 7 bases, with 13 bases left between them. Germline V gene sequence: CDR1 DFQATT, CDR2 SNEGSKA (reference sequence). As DNA, the CDR3 is TGCAGTGCCCCTGGACAGACGAATTCACCCCTCCACTTT. As protein: CSAPGQTNSPLHF.

The V gene is TRBV2, the J gene TRBJ2-1; TRBD1 matches at 10 bases. The CDR3 sequence is 15 residues long. In germline, CDR1 is SNHLY, CDR2 FYNNEI. The V segment lost 6 bases and the J segment 8 bases; nucleotides outside the gene matches: 10. CDR3 nucleotide sequence: TGTGCCAGCAGGGCGGGACAGGGGACCCACGATGAGCAGTTCTTC. This encodes CASRAGQGTHDEQFF.

This clonotype was observed a handful of times. The rearrangement uses TRBV20-1 and TRBJ2-1, with D possibly matching TRBD1 (5 bases). The CDR3 length is 13 residues. The germline V gene has CDR1 DFQATT and CDR2 SNEGSKA (reference sequence). The CDR3 protein is CSLTGRAYNEQFF. The DNA of the CDR3 is TGCAGCCTCACGGGCAGGGCCTACAATGAGCAGTTCTTC.

This chain joins TRBV4-3 and TRBJ2-2; D may be TRBD1 (6 bases). The CDR3 has 17 amino acids. Trimming took 1 base from V and 1 from J, leaving 13 bases between them. The germline CDR1 and CDR2 sequences are LGHNA and YSLEER. The CDR3: CASSQVGVQGNTGELFF. CDR3 nucleotide sequence: TGCGCCAGCAGCCAAGTAGGGGTACAGGGGAACACCGGGGAGCTGTTTTTT.

The chain is built from TRBV2 and TRBJ2-3, with unresolved D. Trimming took 8 bases from V and 2 from J, leaving 14 bases between them. Germline V lookup: CDR1 SNHLY, CDR2 FYNNEI. The CDR3 is made up of 14 amino acids. Here the CDR3 DNA reads TGTGCCAGCCCTAGGGCAGGAGCCACAGATACGCAGTATTTT. Its protein product is CASPRAGATDTQYF.

This clonotype occurred many times. The chain recombines TRBV10-3 with TRBJ1-2; possibly TRBD1 for D (6 bases). Trimming took off 7 bases at V and 4 bases at J, with 19 bases between the two ends. Germline V gene data show CDR1 as ENHRY and CDR2 as SYGVKD. The CDR3 loop spans 15 amino acids. The CDR3 coding sequence is TGTGCCATCACCCCGTCGGGGGGCAGTGGCTATGGCTACACCTTC. Translation: CAITPSGGSGYGYTF.

This clonotype was picked up a small number of times. The V gene is TRBV6-5, the J gene TRBJ2-1; either TRBD1 or TRBD2 may supply D (5 bases each). Germline V gives CDR1 MNHEY, CDR2 SVGAGI. Trimming removed 0 bases from V and 6 bases from J, with 6 bases in between. The CDR3 is 13 residues long. The CDR3 sequence: CASSYSGVNEQFF. CDR3 bases: TGTGCCAGCAGTTACTCGGGGGTCAATGAGCAGTTCTTC.

This clonotype has only a few counts. V and J are TRBV20-1 and TRBJ1-6; no firm D call. Looked up from germline, CDR1 is DFQATT and CDR2 is SNEGSKA (reference sequence). Trimming took 6 bases from V and 7 from J, leaving 10 bases between them. The CDR3 is 12 amino acids. For the CDR3, the DNA is TGCAGTGCCCCCTTTAGGAATTCACCCCTCCACTTT. Translating it yields CSAPFRNSPLHF.

The chain combines TRBV2 with TRBJ1-5, with D unresolved. Germline CDR1 and CDR2: SNHLY and FYNNEI. This CDR3 is 14 amino acids long. V lost 6 bases and J lost 0, with 9 bases in between. The CDR3 bases are TGTGCCAGCAGGACGGCCGATAGCAATCAGCCCCAGCATTTT. This codes for CASRTADSNQPQHF.

For the CDR3, the DNA is TGTGCCAGCAGCTTGGGACCGCTAGCGGGGGGGCTCGATGAGCAGTTCTTC. Translated: CASSLGPLAGGLDEQFF. This sequence joins TRBV11-2 and TRBJ2-1; 12 bases fit TRBD2. V dropped 3 bases and J dropped 8; count of bases not matched to a gene: 11. Germline V CDR1 and CDR2: SGHAT, FQNNGV. The CDR3 loop spans 17 amino acids.

This clonotype was seen just once. This chain links TRBV9 with TRBJ2-1; 8 nucleotides align to TRBD2. After removal of 4 bases from V and 4 bases from J, the junction contained 13 bases not matched to a gene. The germline gives CDR1 SGDLS, CDR2 YYNGEE. The CDR3 loop spans 17 amino acids. The CDR3 DNA sequence: TGTGCCAGCAGCACCCCCGTAGCGGGGAGGACATACAATGAGCAGTTCTTC. It translates to CASSTPVAGRTYNEQFF. Supplemented by reference TRBV9 and TRBJ2-1, the full variable domain reads DSGVTQTPKHLITATGQRVTLRCSPRSGDLSVYWYQQSLDQGLQFLIQYYNGEERAKGNILERFSAQQFPDLHSELNLSSLELGDSALYFCASSTPVAGRTYNEQFFGPGTRLTVL.

V and J are TRBV20-1 and TRBJ2-3, with TRBD2 identical over 10 bases. CDR1 is DFQATT and CDR2 is SNEGSKA in the germline V gene (reference sequence). Trimming took 5 bases from V and 1 from J; bases not matched to a gene: 12. There are 17 residues in the CDR3. The CDR3 nucleotides are TGCAGTGCTGCCTTGAGCGGGGGGGCTTTCGGCACAGATACGCAGTATTTT. Its translation: CSAALSGGAFGTDTQYF.

J is TRBJ2-3 and V is TRBV7-2; TRBD2 might be the D (6 bases). From germline, CDR1 is SGHTA and CDR2 FQGNSA. This CDR3 spans 15 amino acids. V was trimmed by 7 bases and J by 5 bases, leaving 19 bases between them. The CDR3 sequence is CASNSLRLGIDTQYF. The CDR3, as DNA: TGTGCCAGCAACTCCCTGCGACTAGGGATAGATACGCAGTATTTT.